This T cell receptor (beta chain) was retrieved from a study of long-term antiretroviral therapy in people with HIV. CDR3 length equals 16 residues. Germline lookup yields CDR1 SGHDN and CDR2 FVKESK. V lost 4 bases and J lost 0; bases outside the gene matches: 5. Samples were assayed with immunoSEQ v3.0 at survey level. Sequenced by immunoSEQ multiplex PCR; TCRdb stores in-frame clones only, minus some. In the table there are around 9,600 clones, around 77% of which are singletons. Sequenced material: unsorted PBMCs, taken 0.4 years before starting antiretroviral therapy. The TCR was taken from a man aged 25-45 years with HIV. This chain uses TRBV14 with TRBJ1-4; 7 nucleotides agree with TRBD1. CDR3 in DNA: TGTGCCAGCAGCCTCCGGGACAGTGCAACTAATGAAAAACTGTTTTTT. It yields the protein CASSLRDSATNEKLFF. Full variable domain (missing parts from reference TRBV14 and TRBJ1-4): EAGVTQFPSHSVIEKGQTVTLRCDPISGHDNLYWYRRVMGKEIKFLLHFVKESKQDESGMPNNRFLAERTGGTYSTLKVQPAELEDSGVYFCASSLRDSATNEKLFFGSGTQLSVL.